This T cell receptor (beta chain) emerged from a study of OX40 agonist ivuxolimab in advanced cancers. Across the study: Therapy given before enrollment (anti-PD-1, anti-PD-L1 or anti-CTLA-4) was allowed, and around 41% had some.

Germline V gene lookup returns CDR1 SEHNR and CDR2 FQNEAQ (reference sequence). This CDR3 has 15 amino acids. V gave up 6 bases and J gave up 10 bases; unmatched junction bases: 13. TCRdb's table, derived via immunoSEQ multiplex PCR, lists solely in-frame clones and lacks some. Here the sample spans some 64,000 clones, about nine tenths being singletons. Findings of the study overall: The CD4+ and CD8+ T cells in the blood had expanded clonally by week 6 at 0.1 to 3.0 mg/kg. Relative to CD4+ cells, CD8+ T cells on average had more expanded clones.

This clone came up once. Antigen unknown. The chain has TRBV7-9 and TRBJ2-1, with 9 nucleotides matching TRBD2. The sample in question was CD4+ or CD8+ T cells sorted from blood, obtained in a trial of the OX40 agonist ivuxolimab. This clonotype originated in an adult with an advanced solid tumor such as melanoma, head and neck, liver or kidney cancer. CDR3 bases: TGTGCCAGCAGTTATAGCGGGGGCACGGTTGTGGAGCAGTTCTTC. As protein: CASSYSGGTVVEQFF.